Listed below are T cell receptor beta chains from one sample, sequenced in a study of blood T cell repertoires in COVID-19. TCRdb's copy holds only in-frame clones and misses some; the assay was immunoSEQ multiplex PCR. The table includes about 170,000 clones, roughly 88% detected once. Sample: peripheral blood. Receptors were obtained from a woman in her fifties or sixties with acute or convalescent COVID-19. Each CDR3 is given with its conserved first and last residue. D genes are given only for firm matches. Clone size appears in some rows only: once, few, many, or a class for an expanded clone.

d_call clone_size j_call v_call cdr3_aa cdr3_nt
TRBD1 - TRBJ1-6 TRBV7-2 CASSSLRTGGSPLHF TGTGCCAGCAGCTCCCTTAGGACAGGAGGCTCACCCCTCCACTTT
- once TRBJ2-3 TRBV30 CAWSGQDASTDTQYF TGTGCCTGGAGTGGACAGGACGCGAGCACAGATACGCAGTATTTT
- few TRBJ1-1 TRBV6-2/TRBV6-3 CASSYRGNTEAFF TGTGCCAGCAGTTATAGAGGCAACACTGAAGCTTTCTTT
- - TRBJ1-5 TRBV16 CASSHTGTSYSNQPQHF TGTGCCAGCAGCCACACCGGGACATCTTATAGCAATCAGCCCCAGCATTTT
TRBD1 - TRBJ1-4 TRBV4-3 CASSQETDRDEKLFF TGCGCCAGCAGCCAAGAAACAGACAGGGATGAAAAACTGTTTTTT
TRBD1 once TRBJ2-7 TRBV6-5 CASSSRDRERYEQYF TGTGCCAGCAGTTCCCGGGACAGGGAAAGGTACGAGCAGTACTTC
TRBD2 - TRBJ2-3 TRBV10-1 CASSESLGLAADTQYF TGCGCCAGCAGTGAGTCTTTAGGACTAGCGGCAGATACGCAGTATTTT
- - TRBJ2-7 TRBV7-9 CASSRGNYEQYF TGTGCCAGCAGCCGGGGGAACTACGAGCAGTACTTC
TRBD2 - TRBJ2-7 TRBV6-2/TRBV6-3 CASSYERGTYEQYF TGTGCCAGCAGTTACGAGCGGGGTACCTACGAGCAGTACTTC
TRBD1 - TRBJ1-5 TRBV19 CASIQQGYGVGQPQHF TGTGCCAGTATACAACAGGGGTATGGGGTTGGACAGCCCCAGCATTTT
- - TRBJ1-1 TRBV18 CASSPPFQTGWNTEAFF TGTGCCAGCTCACCCCCATTCCAGACAGGCTGGAACACTGAAGCTTTCTTT
TRBD1 once TRBJ2-2 TRBV7-6 CASSDLTGGRPGELFF TGTGCCAGCAGCGATCTCACAGGGGGCAGGCCCGGGGAGCTGTTTTTT
- - TRBJ2-7 TRBV5-5 CASSLAGGTSREQYF TGTGCCAGCAGCTTGGCTGGGGGCACCTCTAGGGAGCAGTACTTC
TRBD1 - TRBJ1-1 TRBV10-1 CASSAGGTEAFF TGCGCCAGCAGTGCAGGGGGCACTGAAGCTTTCTTT
- - TRBJ2-7 TRBV7-2 CASKLGGVYEQYF TGTGCCAGCAAATTGGGCGGGGTCTACGAGCAGTACTTC
- - TRBJ1-3 TRBV9 CASSVVGGRSGNTIYF TGTGCCAGCAGCGTAGTCGGGGGACGCTCTGGAAACACCATATATTTT
- - TRBJ2-1 TRBV30 CAWGNRERQFF TGTGCCTGGGGAAACAGGGAGAGGCAGTTCTTC
- - TRBJ1-4 TRBV7-2 CASSLLWGGEKLFF TGTGCCAGCAGCTTGCTTTGGGGCGGTGAAAAACTGTTTTTT
TRBD1 - TRBJ2-1 TRBV5-5 CASSLEGQYRNEQFF TGTGCCAGCAGCTTAGAGGGACAGTACAGGAATGAGCAGTTCTTC
- - TRBJ1-6 TRBV25-1 CASSDQGSDNSPLHF TGTGCCAGCAGTGACCAGGGGTCTGATAATTCACCCCTCCACTTT
TRBD2 - TRBJ2-5 TRBV3-1/TRBV3-2 CASSSTSGGEETQYF TGTGCCAGCAGTTCTACTAGCGGGGGAGAAGAGACCCAGTACTTC
- - TRBJ1-4 TRBV7-2 CASSLALGGQGEKLFF TGTGCCAGCAGCTTAGCGCTCGGGGGGCAGGGGGAAAAACTGTTTTTT
TRBD1 - TRBJ1-4 TRBV5-4 CASSSAGQVNEKLFF TGTGCCAGCAGCTCTGCCGGACAGGTGAATGAAAAACTGTTTTTT
- - TRBJ1-6 TRBV27 CASSIGRNSPLHF TGTGCCAGCAGTATAGGGAGGAATTCACCCCTCCACTTT
TRBD2 - TRBJ2-1 TRBV19 CASSPWTSQPYNEQFF TGTGCCAGTAGTCCTTGGACTAGCCAACCCTACAATGAGCAGTTCTTC
- - TRBJ1-6 TRBV6-2/TRBV6-3 CASSYRQSSPLHF TGTGCCAGCAGTTATCGACAGAGTTCACCCCTCCACTTT
- - TRBJ1-6 TRBV7-9 CASSLGGPTRQNYNSPLHF TGTGCCAGCAGCTTAGGCGGTCCCACGAGGCAGAACTATAATTCACCCCTCCACTTT
- - TRBJ1-2 TRBV29-1 CSVEDQGHGYGYTF TGCAGCGTTGAAGACCAGGGACATGGCTATGGCTACACCTTC
- - TRBJ1-1 TRBV18 CASSLDWNTEAFF TGTGCCAGCTCACTGGACTGGAACACTGAAGCTTTCTTT
TRBD2 - TRBJ2-3 TRBV7-7 CASSLMTSGGTDTQYF TGTGCTAGCAGCTTAATGACTAGCGGGGGGACAGATACGCAGTATTTT
- - TRBJ2-7 TRBV10-1 CASSENQAYEQYF TGCGCCAGCAGTGAGAATCAGGCCTACGAGCAGTACTTC
TRBD2 - TRBJ2-3 TRBV5-4 CASSRGTSGGPYTQYF TGTGCCAGCAGCCGAGGGACTAGCGGGGGTCCCTATACGCAGTATTTT
TRBD2 - TRBJ2-7 TRBV13 CASSSTSGGSYEQYF TGTGCCAGCAGCTCTACTAGCGGGGGCTCCTACGAGCAGTACTTC
- few TRBJ2-1 TRBV5-8 CASSLLRLLDEQFF TGTGCCAGCAGCTTGTTGCGACTGTTGGATGAGCAGTTCTTC
TRBD2 - TRBJ2-1 TRBV5-1 CASSFQLAGGDEQFF TGCGCCAGCAGCTTTCAGCTAGCGGGGGGGGATGAGCAGTTCTTC
TRBD2 once TRBJ2-2 TRBV4-3 CASSQDSSGGGRRELFF TGCGCCAGCAGCCAAGATTCCAGCGGGGGTGGTCGTAGGGAGCTGTTTTTT
- - TRBJ1-4 TRBV19 CASSLAAGEKLFF TGTGCCAGTAGTCTTGCGGCCGGTGAAAAACTGTTTTTT
- - TRBJ1-1 TRBV5-6 CASSLSGKGTEAFF TGTGCCAGCAGCTTGTCAGGGAAAGGAACTGAAGCTTTCTTT
- - TRBJ2-5 TRBV2 CASSDHGPGGTQYF TGTGCCAGCAGTGATCACGGACCCGGGGGGACCCAGTACTTC
TRBD1 - TRBJ1-1 TRBV11-3 CASSQRQGMNTEAFF TGTGCCAGCAGCCAAAGACAGGGGATGAACACTGAAGCTTTCTTT
TRBD1 - TRBJ1-1 TRBV19 CASSIDHRGITEAFF TGTGCCAGTAGTATAGATCACAGGGGAATCACTGAAGCTTTCTTT
- - TRBJ1-4 TRBV7-2 CASSLQDYTNEKLFF TGTGCCAGCAGCTTACAGGACTATACCAATGAAAAACTGTTTTTT
TRBD2 - TRBJ2-3 TRBV6-5 CASSYSNSVLGGTQYF TGTGCCAGCAGTTACTCAAACAGCGTGCTGGGGGGGACGCAGTATTTT
TRBD1 - TRBJ1-4 TRBV28 CASSRGGTANEKLFF TGTGCCAGCAGTCGTGGGGGGACAGCTAATGAAAAACTGTTTTTT
TRBD1 - TRBJ1-2 TRBV5-1 CASSSLSQGAGYGYTF TGCGCCAGCAGCTCCCTTTCCCAGGGGGCAGGGTATGGCTACACCTTC
- - TRBJ1-4 TRBV5-4 CASSRDSNEKLFF TGTGCCAGCAGCAGAGACAGCAATGAAAAACTGTTTTTT
TRBD2 - TRBJ2-2 TRBV24-1 CATSGYGLGSTSGELFF TGTGCCACCAGTGGATATGGACTAGGGAGCACCTCCGGGGAGCTGTTTTTT
TRBD1 - TRBJ2-1 TRBV19 CASIPGQGFGEQFF TGTGCCAGTATACCGGGACAGGGTTTTGGTGAGCAGTTCTTC
- few TRBJ2-7 TRBV4-3 CASSRGGEQYF TGCGCCAGCAGTCGGGGTGGCGAGCAGTACTTC
TRBD2 - TRBJ2-1 TRBV3-1/TRBV3-2 CASSQGGGTSNEQFF TGTGCCAGCAGCCAAGGGGGGGGGACCTCTAATGAGCAGTTCTTC
TRBD1 - TRBJ1-5 TRBV28 CASSGTGGDQPQHF TGTGCCAGCAGTGGGACAGGGGGCGATCAGCCCCAGCATTTT
TRBD1 - TRBJ1-1 TRBV6-2/TRBV6-3 CASSRDRGVAEAFF TGTGCCAGCAGCCGTGACAGGGGAGTCGCTGAAGCTTTCTTT
TRBD1 - TRBJ1-2 TRBV15 CATSVGTGSYGYTF TGTGCCACCAGCGTTGGGACAGGGAGCTATGGCTACACCTTC
- - TRBJ1-2 TRBV6-5 CASGGSYGYTF TGTGCCAGCGGGGGGAGTTATGGCTACACCTTC
- once TRBJ1-1 TRBV18 CASSPNGNTEAFF TGTGCCAGCTCACCCAACGGGAACACTGAAGCTTTCTTT
- - TRBJ1-3 TRBV30 CAWSHSSGNTIYF TGTGCCTGGAGCCACAGCTCTGGAAACACCATATATTTT
- - TRBJ2-7 TRBV7-9 CASSPGFDYEQYF TGTGCCAGCAGCCCCGGTTTTGACTACGAGCAGTACTTC